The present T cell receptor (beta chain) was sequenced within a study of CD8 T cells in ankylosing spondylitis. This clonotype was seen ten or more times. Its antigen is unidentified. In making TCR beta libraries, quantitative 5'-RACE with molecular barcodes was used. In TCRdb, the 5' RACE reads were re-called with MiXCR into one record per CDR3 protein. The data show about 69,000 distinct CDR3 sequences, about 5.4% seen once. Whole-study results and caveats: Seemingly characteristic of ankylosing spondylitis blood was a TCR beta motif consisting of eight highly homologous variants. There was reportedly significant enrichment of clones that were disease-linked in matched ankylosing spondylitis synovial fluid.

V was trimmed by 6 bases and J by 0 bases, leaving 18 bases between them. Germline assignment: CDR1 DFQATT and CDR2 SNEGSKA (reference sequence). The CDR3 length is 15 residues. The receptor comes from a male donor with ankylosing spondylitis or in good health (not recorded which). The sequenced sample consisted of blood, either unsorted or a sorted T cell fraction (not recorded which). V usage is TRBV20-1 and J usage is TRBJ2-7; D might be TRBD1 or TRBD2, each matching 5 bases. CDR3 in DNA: TGCAGTGCCCGAACGGGGCAGCCGAGCTCCTACGAGCAGTACTTC. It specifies CSARTGQPSSYEQYF.